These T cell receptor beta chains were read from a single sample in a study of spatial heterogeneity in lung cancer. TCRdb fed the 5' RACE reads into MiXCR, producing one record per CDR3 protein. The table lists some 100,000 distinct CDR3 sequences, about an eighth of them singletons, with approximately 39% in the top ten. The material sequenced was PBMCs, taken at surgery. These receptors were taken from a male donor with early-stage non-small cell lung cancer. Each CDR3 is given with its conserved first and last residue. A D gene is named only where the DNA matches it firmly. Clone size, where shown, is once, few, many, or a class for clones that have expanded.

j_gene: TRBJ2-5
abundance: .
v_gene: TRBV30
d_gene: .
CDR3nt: TGTGCCTGGGAACGACAGGCGGTCCAAGAGACCCAGTACTTC
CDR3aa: CAWERQAVQETQYF

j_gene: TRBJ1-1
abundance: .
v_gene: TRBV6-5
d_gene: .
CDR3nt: TGTGCCAGCAGGATCCTGCAGGGGCTTCGGCGGGAGAACACTGAAGCTTTCTTT
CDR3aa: CASRILQGLRRENTEAFF

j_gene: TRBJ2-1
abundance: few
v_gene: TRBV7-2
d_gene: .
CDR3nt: TGTGCCAGCAGCTTAGCAGGACGCCACAATGAGCAGTTCTTC
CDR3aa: CASSLAGRHNEQFF

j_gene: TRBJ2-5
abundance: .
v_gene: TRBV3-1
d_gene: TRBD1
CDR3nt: TGTGCCAGCAGCCATACCTTCGGACAGGGTACAGAGACCCAGTACTTC
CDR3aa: CASSHTFGQGTETQYF

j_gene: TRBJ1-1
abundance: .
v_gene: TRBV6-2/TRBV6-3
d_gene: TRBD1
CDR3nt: TGTGCCAGCAGTAGGGACAGAATGAACACTGAAGCTTTCTTT
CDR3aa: CASSRDRMNTEAFF

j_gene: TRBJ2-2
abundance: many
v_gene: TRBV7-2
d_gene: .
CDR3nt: TGTGCCAGCAGCTTAGGCGGACCTGGGGATGGCGGGGAGCTGTTTTTT
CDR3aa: CASSLGGPGDGGELFF

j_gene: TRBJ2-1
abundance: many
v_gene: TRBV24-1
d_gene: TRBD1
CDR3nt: TGTGCCACCAGTGATCGACAGGGGGGTCTGAATGAGCAGTTCTTC
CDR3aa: CATSDRQGGLNEQFF

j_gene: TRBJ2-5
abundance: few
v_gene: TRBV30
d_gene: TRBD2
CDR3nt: TGTGCCTGGAGTAGTAATCGGGGAACTAGCGGGAGAGGAGAGACCCAGTACTTC
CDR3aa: CAWSSNRGTSGRGETQYF

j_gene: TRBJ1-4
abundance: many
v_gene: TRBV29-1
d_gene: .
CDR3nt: TGCAGCGTTGGGGCCAGTCTTTCAACTAATGAAAAACTGTTTTTT
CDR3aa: CSVGASLSTNEKLFF

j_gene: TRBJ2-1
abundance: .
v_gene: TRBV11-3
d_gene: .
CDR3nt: TGTGCCAGCAGCCCGCAAAGCAGTGAGCAGTTCTTC
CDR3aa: CASSPQSSEQFF

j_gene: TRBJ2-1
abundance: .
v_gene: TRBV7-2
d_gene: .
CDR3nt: TGTGCCAGCAGCTTAGCGGGAGAGATCAATGAGCAGTTCTTC
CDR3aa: CASSLAGEINEQFF